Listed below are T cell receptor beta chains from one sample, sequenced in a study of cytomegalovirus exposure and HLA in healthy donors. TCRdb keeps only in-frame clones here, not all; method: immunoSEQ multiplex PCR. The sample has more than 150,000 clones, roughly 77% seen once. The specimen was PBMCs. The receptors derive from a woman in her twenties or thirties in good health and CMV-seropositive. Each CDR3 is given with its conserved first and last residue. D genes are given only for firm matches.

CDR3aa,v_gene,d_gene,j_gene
CASSRLAGAYEQYF,TRBV6-6,TRBD2,TRBJ2-7
CASSPRTGEYEQYF,TRBV18,TRBD1,TRBJ2-7
CASSQTGLAGVEQFF,TRBV14,TRBD2,TRBJ2-1
CAWGLAGSDTQYF,TRBV30,TRBD2,TRBJ2-3
CASSRDRGYEQYF,TRBV6-6,TRBD1,TRBJ2-7
CATSRDSVTGIGQPQHF,TRBV15,NA,TRBJ1-5
CASTPQVESRSVNSPLHF,TRBV5-5,NA,TRBJ1-6
CASSLIPRDRGEIEQFF,TRBV5-1,TRBD1,TRBJ2-1
CASGLPGGRETQYF,TRBV11-2,TRBD2,TRBJ2-5
CASSKDIQETQYF,TRBV7-2,NA,TRBJ2-5